This TCR beta chain was found in a study of regulatory T cells in long-lasting Graves disease. This clonotype was seen ten or more times. The time point here: newly diagnosed GD, antithyroid drugs for less than 3 months. The authors made the TCR library using RNA they extracted from PBMCs. Under American Thyroid Association guidelines, Graves' disease was diagnosed. Investigators prepared the TCR beta libraries by applying iRepertoire HTBI primers and Arm-PCR of CDR3 regions. One entry per CDR3 protein results from TCRdb running MiXCR on the multiplex PCR reads. The sample gives about 430,000 distinct CDR3 sequences, 15% of which show up once; approximately 7.8% is in the top ten. These same data were also listed under a study on T cells in Graves' hyperthyroidism and ophthalmopathy. From that report: Diagnoses rested on clinical symptoms, serum thyroxine and TRAb, thyroid ultrasound and orbital computed tomography.

This specimen consisted of peripheral blood mononuclear cells (PBMCs), obtained at new diagnosis, from a patient treated with antithyroid drugs. The TCR comes from a woman between 40 and 55 years old with Graves disease.

CDR3 nucleotides: TGTGCCAGCTCAGCGGGATACGGAGGCGATGAGCAGTTCTTC. It yields the protein CASSAGYGGDEQFF. The V and J genes are TRBV18 and TRBJ2-1; perhaps TRBD2 as D (6 bases). Germline assignment: CDR1 KGHSH and CDR2 LQKENI. The CDR3 is 14 residues long. The V gene lost 5 bases and the J gene lost 8 bases, with 16 bases spanning the gap.